A selection of T cell receptor beta chains follows, all from one sample in a study of T-cell reconstitution after alpha-beta-depleted transplantation in children. TCRdb recomputed calls from the PCR reads with MiXCR, one row per CDR3 protein. Among 440,000 or so distinct CDR3 sequences listed, roughly 10% were seen once. The specimen comprised PBMCs from the stem cell graft donor, sampled from the stem cell graft. The receptor source for this set is a human donor who donated a stem cell graft to a child with acute myeloid leukemia. Each CDR3 is given without its conserved first and last residue.

TRBJ2-1 | TRBV29-1 | SVAHGPVQF
TRBJ1-2 | TRBV29-1 | SVGQGGYGYT
TRBJ1-2 | TRBV12-3/TRBV12-4 | AIVTDRETYGYT
TRBJ1-2 | TRBV19 | ASSMEYYGYT
TRBJ1-2 | TRBV5-1 | ASSMGQQAGYT
TRBJ2-1 | TRBV30 | AWSQSLTGDEQF
TRBJ2-5 | TRBV6-1 | ASSPRGAGQETQY
TRBJ1-1 | TRBV10-3 | AIRPSGGDTEAF
TRBJ1-6 | TRBV6-1 | ASSELGPLH
TRBJ2-5 | TRBV20-1 | SAKTLLDRAVSQETQY
TRBJ2-2 | TRBV20-1 | SARDLESARELF
TRBJ2-7 | TRBV29-1 | SVSRGSSYEQY
TRBJ2-5 | TRBV5-1 | ASSKGQAEETQY
TRBJ2-5 | TRBV20-1 | SARVTSVYGTQY
TRBJ2-2 | TRBV6-5 | ASSYSFGLADTGELF
TRBJ1-1 | TRBV19 | ASRQGRRTEAF
TRBJ1-2 | TRBV7-2 | ASSLTGGYGYT
TRBJ2-4 | TRBV29-1 | SVRTSENIQY
TRBJ2-7 | TRBV9 | ASSVSTLSSYEQY
TRBJ2-5 | TRBV11-2 | ASSLSGHHQETQY
TRBJ1-2 | TRBV5-5 | ASSLAGRMYGYT
TRBJ2-5 | TRBV18 | ASSPPNHRFQETQY
TRBJ2-1 | TRBV5-1 | ASSLTSANEQF
TRBJ2-1 | TRBV7-6 | ASSAGLAQYDEQF
TRBJ2-1 | TRBV7-3 | ASSFSGEGEQF
TRBJ2-2 | TRBV6-5 | ASSYSGGGAVTGELF
TRBJ2-5 | TRBV6-1 | ASSTIPGGSETQY
TRBJ2-5 | TRBV30 | AWSSPQGEETQY